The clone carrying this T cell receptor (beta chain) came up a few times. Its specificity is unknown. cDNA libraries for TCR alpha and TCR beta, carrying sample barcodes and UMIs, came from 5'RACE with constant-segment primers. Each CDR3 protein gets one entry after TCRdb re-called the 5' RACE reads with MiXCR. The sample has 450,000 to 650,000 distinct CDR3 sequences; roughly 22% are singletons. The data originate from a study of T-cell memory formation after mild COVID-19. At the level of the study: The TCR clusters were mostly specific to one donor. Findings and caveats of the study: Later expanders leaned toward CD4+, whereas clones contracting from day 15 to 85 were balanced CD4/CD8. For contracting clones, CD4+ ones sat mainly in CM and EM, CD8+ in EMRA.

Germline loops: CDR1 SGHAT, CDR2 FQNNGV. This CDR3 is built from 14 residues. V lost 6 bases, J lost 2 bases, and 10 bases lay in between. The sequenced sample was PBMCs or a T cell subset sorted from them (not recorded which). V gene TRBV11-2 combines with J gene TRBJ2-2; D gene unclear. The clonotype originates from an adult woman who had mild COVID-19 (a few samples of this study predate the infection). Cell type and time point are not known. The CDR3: CASRVLINTGELFF. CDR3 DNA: TGTGCCAGCAGAGTCCTAATAAACACCGGGGAGCTGTTTTTT.